These 26 T cell receptor beta chains share one sample of origin, sequenced in a study of T cells in Graves' hyperthyroidism and ophthalmopathy. Amplified TCR beta CDR3 regions derived from RNA transcripts. When the TCR CDR3 underwent first-round RT-PCR, the HTBI primer set was used. Via MiXCR, TCRdb re-called the multiplex PCR reads, giving one row per CDR3 protein. The sample lists some 800,000 distinct CDR3 sequences; roughly 40% were seen once. Sequencing input: blood. Source of these receptors: a young man with Graves' hyperthyroidism.

A word on this clonotype: One end of the junction fails to match germline, which may point to a read error. The J gene is TRBJ1-1, the V gene TRBV5-1; D uncertain. Germline V gene lookup returns CDR1 SGHRS and CDR2 YFSETQ. The CDR3 length is 11 residues. CDR3 sequence (DNA): TGCGCCAGCAGCTATGGCACTGAAGCTCTCTTT. Protein sequence: CASSYGTEALF.

The chain uses TRBV6-2 or TRBV6-3 and TRBJ1-1; possible D gene TRBD1, 5 bases. V shed 8 bases and J shed 1 base, with 11 bases lying between them. In germline, CDR1 is MNHEY, CDR2 SVGEGT. CDR3 length: 13 residues. CDR3 sequence: CASGRGANTEAFF. The CDR3 bases are TGTGCCAGCGGAAGGGGCGCGAACACTGAAGCTTTCTTT.

CDR3 amino acids: CASSGGTSGRTGELFF. In DNA form, the CDR3 reads TGCGCCAGCAGCGGGGGGACTAGCGGGAGAACCGGGGAGCTGTTTTTT. The rearrangement uses TRBV5-1 and TRBJ2-2; 14 positions match TRBD2. This CDR3 comprises 16 residues. Germline V CDR1 and CDR2: SGHRS, YFSETQ. V was clipped by 4 bases and J by 5 bases; unmatched bases: 4.

This clonotype was detected a few times. This chain joins TRBV20-1 and TRBJ2-7, with 8 bases lining up with TRBD2. V gave up 6 bases and J gave up 3 bases; unmatched junction bases: 7. CDR3 length equals 13 residues. CDR1 and CDR2 (germline): DFQATT, SNEGSKA (reference sequence). CDR3 nucleotides: TGCAGTGCCCTCTCGGGACTAGACTACGAGCAGTACTTC. Translated, it gives CSALSGLDYEQYF.

V and J are TRBV9 and TRBJ2-7, with D maybe TRBD1 (5 bases). Germline CDR1 is SGDLS and CDR2 is YYNGEE. This CDR3 is built from 14 residues. The V end lost 0 bases, the J end lost 5 bases, and 12 bases lay between the germline ends. The CDR3 sequence: CASSVEGSKDEQYF. The CDR3, as DNA: TGTGCCAGCAGCGTAGAGGGGTCCAAGGACGAGCAGTACTTC.

This chain joins TRBV7-8 and TRBJ2-7; TRBD1 agrees at 7 bases. Germline-derived CDR1 and CDR2 are SGHVS and FQNEAQ. V lost 5 bases and J lost 2; bases outside the gene matches: 9. CDR3 length: 15 amino acids. CDR3 region: CASSLMTGRAYEQYF. CDR3 bases: TGTGCCAGCAGCCTAATGACAGGGAGAGCCTACGAGCAGTACTTC.

This clonotype was detected a few times. This rearrangement joins TRBV19 to TRBJ1-1, with D possibly being TRBD1 (5 bases). Trimming removed 4 bases from V and 7 bases from J, with 16 bases in between. There are 14 residues in the CDR3. CDR1 and CDR2 from the germline V gene are LNHDA and SQIVND (reference sequence). The CDR3 DNA sequence: TGTGCCAGTAGTAAGATTGGGGGAAAGAATGAAGCTTTCTTT. This sequence encodes CASSKIGGKNEAFF.

The V call is TRBV7-8, the J call TRBJ2-5, with TRBD2 matching over 11 bases. The CDR3 has 16 residues. Unmatched junction bases numbered 9, after V lost 4 bases and J lost 5 bases. Germline values: CDR1 SGHVS, CDR2 FQNEAQ. The CDR3 is CASSSTSGVAQETQYF. CDR3 nucleotide sequence: TGTGCCAGCAGCTCGACTAGCGGGGTCGCGCAGGAGACCCAGTACTTC.

This clonotype has a handful of counts. The V gene is TRBV6-5, the J gene TRBJ1-1; D ambiguous. Germline V gives CDR1 MNHEY, CDR2 SVGAGI. Trimming removed 5 bases at V and 3 bases at J, with 16 bases between. The CDR3 loop spans 15 amino acids. DNA of the CDR3: TGTGCCAGCAGTGGCACATTTGTTCGGGACACTGAAGCTTTCTTT. This codes for CASSGTFVRDTEAFF.

The chain uses TRBV20-1 and TRBJ1-6; tentatively, D is TRBD1 (6 bases). Per the germline V gene, CDR1 is DFQATT and CDR2 is SNEGSKA (reference sequence). The V end was cut by 4 bases, the J end by 14 bases, with 18 bases between. The CDR3 is made up of 13 amino acids. CDR3 DNA sequence: TGCAGTGCTATCGACAGGAATATCCAGGCCCTCCACTTT. Protein: CSAIDRNIQALHF.

The chain links TRBV5-1 to TRBJ2-7, with TRBD2 matching over 13 bases. The CDR3 consists of 15 residues. From germline, CDR1 is SGHRS and CDR2 YFSETQ. V trimming: 4 bases; J trimming: 6 bases; junction bases outside the gene matches: 7. The CDR3 bases are TGCGCCAGCAGCGTAGGACTAGCGGGAGCTGGCGAGCAGTACTTC. This sequence encodes CASSVGLAGAGEQYF.

The table lists this clonotype with a few counts. This chain connects TRBV2 to TRBJ2-7; D remains unclear. Germline V lookup: CDR1 SNHLY, CDR2 FYNNEI. The CDR3 is 11 residues long. With 5 bases removed from V and 7 bases from J, the gap between germline ends came to 9 bases. CDR3 sequence (DNA): TGTGCCAGCAGTCCCCTAGGGGAGCAGTACTTC. Translating it yields CASSPLGEQYF.

This clonotype has a count of ten or more. The chain has TRBV2 and TRBJ2-5; D possibly uses TRBD1 or TRBD2 (5 bases each). This CDR3 is built from 13 residues. Trimming removed 8 bases at V and 1 base at J, with 11 bases between. Germline CDR1 is SNHLY and CDR2 is FYNNEI. The CDR3 sequence is CASARDRQETQYF. The CDR3 coding sequence is TGTGCCAGCGCTAGGGACCGCCAAGAGACCCAGTACTTC. Full variable domain (missing parts from reference TRBV2 and TRBJ2-5): EPEVTQTPSHQVTQMGQEVILRCVPISNHLYFYWYRQILGQKVEFLVSFYNNEISEKSEIFDDQFSVERPDGSNFTLKIRSTKLEDSAMYFCASARDRQETQYFGPGTRLLVL.

This chain links TRBV2 with TRBJ2-5, with TRBD1 identical over 9 bases. The CDR3 runs to 13 residues. The V segment lost 5 bases and the J segment 5 bases; nucleotides outside the gene matches: 3. In germline, CDR1 is SNHLY, CDR2 FYNNEI. The CDR3 spells CASSTTGGETQYF. CDR3 nucleotide sequence: TGTGCCAGCAGTACTACAGGGGGCGAGACCCAGTACTTC.

The chain links TRBV20-1 to TRBJ1-4; D possibly corresponds to TRBD1 (6 bases). The CDR3 spans 17 residues. V was clipped by 0 bases and J by 7 bases, with 21 bases between them. Per the germline V gene, CDR1 is DFQATT and CDR2 is SNEGSKA (reference sequence). CDR3 protein: CSAREPSRRTDFEKLFF. The CDR3 bases are TGCAGTGCTAGAGAGCCCTCCAGACGGACAGACTTTGAAAAACTGTTTTTT.

Regarding this clonotype: A read error may be the cause here, since a much bigger clone is one base away. The rearrangement links TRBV19 to TRBJ1-5; a possible D gene is TRBD1 (5 bases). The V end lost 3 bases, the J end lost 3 bases, and 9 bases lay between the germline ends. Germline V gives CDR1 LNHDA, CDR2 SQIVND (reference sequence). The length of the CDR3 is 14 residues. Here the CDR3 reads CASSIRVDNQPQHF. CDR3 nucleotides: TGTGCCAGTAGTATCAGGGTAGACAATCAGCCCCAGCATTTT.

The chain has TRBV24-1 and TRBJ1-5; 8 bases align to TRBD1. Germline V lookup: CDR1 KGHDR, CDR2 SFDVKD. This CDR3 region has 14 residues. V was pared by 10 bases and J by 4 bases, with 8 bases of the junction left unmatched. CDR3 protein: CATIGQGGNQPQHF. DNA of the CDR3: TGTGCCACTATTGGACAGGGAGGAAATCAGCCCCAGCATTTT.

This clonotype was seen a handful of times. The chain carries TRBV25-1 and TRBJ2-7; no clear D. CDR1 MGHDK and CDR2 SYGVNS come from the germline V gene. V lost 5 bases and J lost 4, with 9 bases in between. The CDR3 is made up of 12 amino acids. CDR3 in amino acids: CASSFERYEQYF. CDR3 DNA: TGTGCCAGCAGTTTCGAAAGGTACGAGCAGTACTTC.

CDR3 DNA sequence: TGTGCCAGCAGCCAACCAGGACTAGCGGGAGACATGTACGAGCAGTACTTC. This codes for CASSQPGLAGDMYEQYF. This chain joins TRBV7-2 and TRBJ2-7; 13 nucleotides line up with TRBD2. The germline V gene encodes CDR1 SGHTA and CDR2 FQGNSA. Trimming cost V 5 bases and J 4 bases; bases outside gene matches: 11. The length of the CDR3 is 17 residues.

This clonotype was counted between two and nine times. The chain uses TRBV7-6 and TRBJ2-5, with D possibly being TRBD2 (7 bases). Trimming removed 1 base from V and 4 bases from J, with 16 bases in between. CDR1 SGHVS and CDR2 FNYEAQ come from the germline V gene. The CDR3 covers 16 residues. This CDR3 is CASSLVGTGGRETQYF. CDR3 sequence (DNA): TGTGCCAGCAGCTTAGTAGGGACGGGGGGCAGAGAGACCCAGTACTTC.

As regards this clonotype: Given a much more abundant clone one base away, this may be a read error. This chain connects TRBV2 to TRBJ1-5, with a weak D call TRBD1 (5 bases). Trimming stripped 1 base from V and 2 bases from J, with 9 bases between. The CDR3 runs to 15 residues. CDR1 is SNHLY and CDR2 is FYNNEI in the germline V gene. CDR3 bases: TGTGCCAGCAGTGAAGAGCAGGGATGCAATCAGCCCCAGCATTTT. Translated, it gives CASSEEQGCNQPQHF.

This clonotype was picked up a small number of times. The chain has TRBV12-3 or TRBV12-4 and TRBJ2-5; 8 positions match TRBD2. This CDR3 is 15 amino acids long. Losses at the gene ends were 7 bases for V and 6 bases for J; bases not matched to a gene: 13. Here the CDR3 DNA reads TGTGCCAGCACCCGGGAGGGAGTAGGGGCACAGACCCAGTACTTC. This sequence encodes CASTREGVGAQTQYF.

This clonotype was picked up many times. This chain links TRBV24-1 with TRBJ1-3; 10 bases map to TRBD1. The CDR3 loop spans 20 amino acids. Germline V gene sequence: CDR1 KGHDR, CDR2 SFDVKD. The junction had 10 bases not matched to a gene; V was cut back by 0 bases and J by 0 bases. CDR3 in amino acids: CATSDLRGQGIKRSGNTIYF. The CDR3 coding sequence is TGTGCCACCAGTGATTTGAGGGGACAGGGGATCAAACGCTCTGGAAACACCATATATTTT.

This clonotype was seen repeatedly, ten times or more. This chain connects TRBV7-2 to TRBJ1-3; possibly TRBD1 for D (5 bases). This CDR3 has 15 amino acids. The germline CDR1 and CDR2 sequences are SGHTA and FQGNSA. The V gene lost 5 bases and the J gene lost 4 bases, with 15 bases spanning the gap. The CDR3 nucleotides are TGTGCCAGCAGCCCGGGACGGCTGGCGGGAAACACCATATATTTT. It yields the protein CASSPGRLAGNTIYF.

This clonotype occurred a few times. The gene calls are TRBV6-6 and TRBJ1-5; possibly TRBD1 for D (6 bases). Trimming removed 5 bases from V and 6 bases from J, with 11 bases in between. Germline-derived CDR1 and CDR2 are MNHNY and SVGAGI (reference sequence). The length of the CDR3 is 13 residues. CDR3 amino acids: CASSVQGSQPQHF. CDR3 nucleotides: TGTGCCAGCAGTGTACAGGGAAGTCAGCCCCAGCATTTT.

This clonotype was observed a handful of times. The V gene is TRBV4-1, the J gene TRBJ1-1; D gene ambiguous. Germline assignment: CDR1 MGHRA and CDR2 YSYEKL. The V gene lost 1 base and the J gene lost 10 bases, with 7 bases spanning the gap. The CDR3 has 11 amino acids. The CDR3 sequence: CASSQGVLAFF. The CDR3 DNA follows: TGCGCCAGCAGCCAAGGTGTGCTAGCTTTCTTT.